One sample yielded the 28 T cell receptor beta chains listed below, sequenced in a study of beta chain features in type 1 diabetes. TCRB transcripts that were expressed got sequenced, as all of the isolated RNA had been reverse transcribed. The protocol was immunoSEQ multiplex PCR, while the TCRdb copy is restricted to in-frame clones and leaves out a portion. The data show 400,000 to 450,000 clones, around 13% seen once. The sample consisted of naive CD4+ T cells from blood. The receptors derive from a man aged 25 to 40 in good health.

The sample holds a few counts of this clone. V usage is TRBV5-1 and J usage is TRBJ1-6; unclear D gene. Germline V gene lookup returns CDR1 SGHRS and CDR2 YFSETQ. This CDR3 region has 17 residues. V lost 0 bases to trimming and J lost 0 bases, with 10 bases between them. The CDR3 region is CASSLGQQSSYNSPLHF. CDR3 nucleotide sequence: TGCGCCAGCAGCTTGGGTCAGCAAAGCTCCTATAATTCACCCCTCCACTTT. The whole variable domain, remainder taken from reference TRBV5-1 and TRBJ1-6, is KAGVTQTPRYLIKTRGQQVTLSCSPISGHRSVSWYQQTPGQGLQFLFEYFSETQRNKGNFPGRFSGRQFSNSRSEMNVSTLELGDSALYLCASSLGQQSSYNSPLHFGNGTRLTVT.

This clone was detected only a few times. This same CDR3 is encoded by further DNA sequences in the sample. The rearrangement uses TRBV23-1 and TRBJ2-3; no reliable D call. TRBV23-1 falls under the ORF class, with uncertain function. CDR3 length: 12 amino acids. Trimming removed 0 bases from V and 6 bases from J, with 4 bases in between. CDR3 amino acids: CASSQSGDTQYF. The CDR3 nucleotides are TGCGCCAGCAGTCAATCCGGTGATACGCAGTATTTT.

There are a few counts of this clone. The V gene is TRBV5-4, the J gene TRBJ2-2; TRBD1 aligns across 9 bases. CDR1 is SGHNT and CDR2 is YYREEE in the germline V gene (reference sequence). The CDR3 spans 15 residues. The junction had 6 bases not matched to a gene; V was cut back by 5 bases and J by 4 bases. Here the CDR3 DNA reads TGTGCCAGCAGAACCGGGACAGGGCCCACCGGGGAGCTGTTTTTT. It translates to CASRTGTGPTGELFF.

This clone has just a few counts. V is TRBV7-2 and J is TRBJ1-5; D not certain. There are 15 residues in the CDR3. Germline assignment: CDR1 SGHTA and CDR2 FQGNSA. The ends were cut back, 4 bases at V and 0 bases at J, with 10 bases in the middle. The CDR3 sequence: CASSSVDGSNQPQHF. As DNA, the CDR3 is TGTGCCAGCAGCTCAGTCGACGGTAGCAATCAGCCCCAGCATTTT. The full variable domain, completed using reference TRBV7-2 and TRBJ1-5, is GAGVSQSPSNKVTEKGKDVELRCDPISGHTALYWYRQSLGQGLEFLIYFQGNSAPDKSGLPSDRFSAERTGGSVSTLTIQRTQQEDSAVYLCASSSVDGSNQPQHFGDGTRLSIL.

This clone came up a few times. The CDR3 DNA reads TGTGCCAGCAGCTTAGAGGGGGCCGGCGTTGAGCAGTACGTC. Translated, it gives CASSLEGAGVEQYV. This chain links TRBV7-9 with TRBJ2-7; TRBD1 matches at 7 bases. This CDR3 has 14 amino acids. Trimming removed 1 base from V and 7 bases from J; junction bases left unmatched: 7. Germline values: CDR1 SEHNR, CDR2 FQNEAQ (reference sequence).

The V and J genes are TRBV7-2 and TRBJ2-1; D remains ambiguous. Germline lookup yields CDR1 SGHTA and CDR2 FQGNSA. The CDR3 extends over 16 amino acids. V was cut by 1 base and J by 0 bases, with 10 bases left in between. Here the CDR3 reads CASSLELVPSYNEQFF. CDR3 nucleotides: TGTGCCAGCAGCTTAGAGCTAGTCCCCTCCTACAATGAGCAGTTCTTC.

This clone turned up a few times. The chain carries TRBV5-1 and TRBJ2-3; no definite D call. V lost 1 base, J lost 1 base, and 4 bases lay in between. Germline CDR1 SGHRS, CDR2 YFSETQ. This CDR3 has 13 amino acids. DNA of the CDR3: TGCGCCAGCAGCTTGCAAGGCACAGATACGCAGTATTTT. Residues: CASSLQGTDTQYF.

The chain joins TRBV30 to TRBJ2-1; 7 bases agree with TRBD1. The germline gives CDR1 GTSNPN, CDR2 SVGIG (reference sequence). The V gene end was trimmed by 4 bases and the J gene end by 1 base; junction bases not matched to a gene: 4. The CDR3 loop spans 14 amino acids. CDR3 in amino acids: CAWNRDSSYNEQFF. CDR3 coding DNA: TGTGCCTGGAACAGGGACAGTTCCTACAATGAGCAGTTCTTC.

The chain employs TRBV2 and TRBJ2-3; D gene uncertain. V was cut by 10 bases and J by 5 bases, with 10 bases left in between. The CDR3 spans 11 residues. The germline CDR1 and CDR2 sequences are SNHLY and FYNNEI. The CDR3 DNA is TGTGCCACCTCGGTCGAAGATACGCAGTATTTT. Amino acids: CATSVEDTQYF.

V gene TRBV7-3 combines with J gene TRBJ2-3; D is unclear. The V and J ends lost 2 bases and 2 bases respectively, with 2 bases between them. The CDR3 is 12 amino acids. Looked up from germline, CDR1 is SGHTA and CDR2 is FQGTGA. The CDR3 region is CASSLPTDTQYF. The CDR3 DNA reads as TGTGCCAGCAGCTTACCCACAGATACGCAGTATTTT.

This clone was seen only a few times. The chain is built from TRBV7-2 and TRBJ2-1; 7 nucleotides line up with TRBD1. Looked up from germline, CDR1 is SGHTA and CDR2 is FQGNSA. J lost 7 bases, V lost 5 bases, and 11 bases had no gene match. The CDR3 sequence is 15 residues long. CDR3 sequence reads: CASSRLLTGYNEQFF. In DNA form, the CDR3 reads TGTGCCAGCAGCCGACTATTGACAGGGTATAATGAGCAGTTCTTC.

The chain recombines TRBV7-8 with TRBJ2-7; the D gene is possibly TRBD2 (6 bases). The CDR3 loop spans 16 amino acids. Germline V gives CDR1 SGHVS, CDR2 FQNEAQ. Trimming pared 5 bases from V and 4 bases from J, leaving 21 bases between. The CDR3 DNA is TGTGCCAGCAGCGTGCGGGACGCCCATCTGGGGTACGAGCAGTACTTC. This codes for CASSVRDAHLGYEQYF.

This chain links TRBV28 with TRBJ2-5; 8 nucleotides align to TRBD2. CDR3 size: 16 residues. V dropped 10 bases and J dropped 7; count of bases not matched to a gene: 20. CDR1 is MDHEN and CDR2 is SYDVKM in the germline V gene. CDR3 loop: CATIRFGLAQAGTQYF. CDR3 sequence (DNA): TGTGCCACCATCCGGTTTGGACTAGCCCAAGCTGGGACCCAGTACTTC.

V is TRBV6-5 and J is TRBJ1-1; no definite D call. Germline V gives CDR1 MNHEY, CDR2 SVGAGI. Trimming took 8 bases from V and 1 from J, leaving 8 bases between them. The length of the CDR3 is 12 residues. In DNA form, the CDR3 reads TGTGCCAGCGGAGACTGGAACACTGAAGCTTTCTTT. This gives the protein CASGDWNTEAFF.

In DNA form, the CDR3 reads TGTGCCATCAGTGATGCCGGGACAGGGTACAGGAGTCAGCCCCAGCATTTT. Its protein product is CAISDAGTGYRSQPQHF. The chain uses TRBV10-3 and TRBJ1-5; 9 bases are a match to TRBD1. This CDR3 comprises 17 residues. Germline CDR1 is ENHRY and CDR2 is SYGVKD. The ends lost 3 bases at V and 6 bases at J; junction bases unmatched: 12.

The chain uses TRBV11-2 and TRBJ2-7; D remains unclear. Trimming took off 2 bases at V and 3 bases at J, with 11 bases between the two ends. CDR1 is SGHAT, CDR2 FQNNGV, per germline. The CDR3 is made up of 14 amino acids. CDR3 nucleotide sequence: TGTGCCAGCAGCTTATCCCCTTCGCGCTACGAGCAGTACTTC. Protein product: CASSLSPSRYEQYF.

This clone was detected only a few times. The genes are TRBV9 and TRBJ2-7, with 10 bases matching TRBD2. The CDR3 covers 14 residues. Germline trimming cut 4 bases from V and 2 bases from J; bases unmatched to any gene: 3. Germline CDR1 SGDLS, CDR2 YYNGEE. The CDR3 region is CASSLGLAPYEQYF. In DNA, the CDR3 is TGTGCCAGCAGCCTGGGACTAGCGCCCTACGAGCAGTACTTC.

The V gene is TRBV2, the J gene TRBJ1-4, with a possible D match to TRBD1 (5 bases). V lost 6 bases and J 8 bases, leaving 10 bases between the germline ends. In germline, CDR1 is SNHLY, CDR2 FYNNEI. The CDR3 spans 12 residues. CDR3 coding DNA: TGTGCCAGCAGCAACCGGGGCGAAAAACTGTTTTTT. It translates to CASSNRGEKLFF. Full variable domain (remainder filled in from reference TRBV2 and TRBJ1-4): EPEVTQTPSHQVTQMGQEVILRCVPISNHLYFYWYRQILGQKVEFLVSFYNNEISEKSEIFDDQFSVERPDGSNFTLKIRSTKLEDSAMYFCASSNRGEKLFFGSGTQLSVL.

The rearrangement links TRBV18 to TRBJ1-1; 8 nucleotides match TRBD1. CDR3 length equals 14 residues. Germline CDR1 is KGHSH and CDR2 is LQKENI. The trim removed 3 bases at V and 5 bases at J, leaving 5 bases unmatched. CDR3 bases: TGTGCCAGCTCACCTACAGGGGGACGGACTGAAGCTTTCTTT. This gives the protein CASSPTGGRTEAFF.

This clone was observed a handful of times. This rearrangement joins TRBV7-2 to TRBJ2-3; D call uncertain. V lost 1 base to trimming and J lost 0 bases, with 8 bases between them. In germline, CDR1 is SGHTA, CDR2 FQGNSA. The CDR3 runs 15 residues. CDR3 nucleotides: TGTGCCAGCAGCTTAGATGCAACTAGCACAGATACGCAGTATTTT. This sequence encodes CASSLDATSTDTQYF.

This clone was counted between two and nine times. V and J are TRBV19 and TRBJ2-1, with 7 bases matching TRBD2. Looked up from germline, CDR1 is LNHDA and CDR2 is SQIVND (reference sequence). The CDR3 is made up of 14 amino acids. V lost 9 bases, J lost 6 bases, and 11 bases stayed unmatched. The CDR3 sequence: CASTGLVSSNEQFF. Here the CDR3 DNA reads TGTGCCAGCACTGGACTAGTCAGTTCCAATGAGCAGTTCTTC.

This clone occurred a few times. J is TRBJ2-1 and V is TRBV11-2, with D perhaps TRBD2 (6 bases). The CDR3 runs 14 residues. V lost 1 base and J 8 bases, leaving 12 bases between the germline ends. The germline gives CDR1 SGHAT, CDR2 FQNNGV. This CDR3 is CASSLVRLAYEQFF. The CDR3 nucleotides are TGTGCCAGCAGCTTAGTTCGCCTAGCGTATGAGCAGTTCTTC.

The J gene is TRBJ2-7, the V gene TRBV5-1; perhaps TRBD1 as D (6 bases). The CDR3 contains 13 residues. The ends were cut back, 5 bases at V and 0 bases at J, with 9 bases in the middle. CDR1 and CDR2 (germline): SGHRS, YFSETQ. The CDR3 coding sequence is TGCGCCAGCAGTTGGGACAACTCCTACGAGCAGTACTTC. The encoded protein is CASSWDNSYEQYF. Using reference TRBV5-1 and TRBJ2-7 for the parts outside the CDR3, the full variable domain is KAGVTQTPRYLIKTRGQQVTLSCSPISGHRSVSWYQQTPGQGLQFLFEYFSETQRNKGNFPGRFSGRQFSNSRSEMNVSTLELGDSALYLCASSWDNSYEQYFGPGTRLTVT.

The V call is TRBV11-1, the J call TRBJ2-3; D unresolved. CDR1 is SGHAT and CDR2 is FQDESV in the germline V gene (reference sequence). The CDR3 spans 12 residues. The V end lost 6 bases, the J end lost 6 bases, and 10 bases lay between the germline ends. The CDR3, as DNA: TGTGCCAGCAGTTCCGATCGGGATACGCAGTATTTT. As protein: CASSSDRDTQYF.

The V call is TRBV7-9, the J call TRBJ2-3; maybe TRBD1 (6 bases). Germline loops: CDR1 SEHNR, CDR2 FQNEAQ (reference sequence). This CDR3 is 13 amino acids long. Trimming left V 11 bases short and J 0 bases short, with 12 bases between. The DNA for the CDR3 is TGTGCCTCGGAAAGGGGGAGCACAGATACGCAGTATTTT. It yields the protein CASERGSTDTQYF.

The V and J genes are TRBV5-6 and TRBJ2-1; D not resolved. Per germline, CDR1 SGHDT and CDR2 YYEEEE. CDR3 size: 14 residues. V lost 3 bases and J 9 bases, leaving 16 bases between the germline ends. CDR3 sequence (DNA): TGTGCCAGCAGCTACGGTTCGCAATCTGGTGAGCAGTTCTTC. Translated: CASSYGSQSGEQFF.

This clone was observed a handful of times. The rearrangement uses TRBV30 and TRBJ1-1; D not certain. Germline assignment: CDR1 GTSNPN and CDR2 SVGIG (reference sequence). Deletions cut 0 bases from V and 8 bases from J, with 10 bases between. This CDR3 is 12 amino acids long. The DNA of the CDR3 is TGTGCCTGGAGTGTTCAAAGCAGGGAAGCTTTCTTT. Its translation: CAWSVQSREAFF. Full variable domain (rest looked up from reference TRBV30 and TRBJ1-1): SQTIHQWPATLVQPVGSPLSLECTVEGTSNPNLYWYRQAAGRGLQLLFYSVGIGQISSEVPQNLSASRPQDRQFILSSKKLLLSDSGFYLCAWSVQSREAFFGQGTRLTVV.

This clone was seen a handful of times. This chain uses TRBV29-1 with TRBJ1-1; the D is unclear. The CDR3 length is 11 residues. Per germline, CDR1 SQVTM and CDR2 ANQGSEA. V shed 0 bases and J shed 8 bases, with 7 bases lying between them. The CDR3 nucleotides are TGCAGCGTTGAAGAAGAGTGGGAAGCTTTCTTT. It encodes CSVEEEWEAFF.